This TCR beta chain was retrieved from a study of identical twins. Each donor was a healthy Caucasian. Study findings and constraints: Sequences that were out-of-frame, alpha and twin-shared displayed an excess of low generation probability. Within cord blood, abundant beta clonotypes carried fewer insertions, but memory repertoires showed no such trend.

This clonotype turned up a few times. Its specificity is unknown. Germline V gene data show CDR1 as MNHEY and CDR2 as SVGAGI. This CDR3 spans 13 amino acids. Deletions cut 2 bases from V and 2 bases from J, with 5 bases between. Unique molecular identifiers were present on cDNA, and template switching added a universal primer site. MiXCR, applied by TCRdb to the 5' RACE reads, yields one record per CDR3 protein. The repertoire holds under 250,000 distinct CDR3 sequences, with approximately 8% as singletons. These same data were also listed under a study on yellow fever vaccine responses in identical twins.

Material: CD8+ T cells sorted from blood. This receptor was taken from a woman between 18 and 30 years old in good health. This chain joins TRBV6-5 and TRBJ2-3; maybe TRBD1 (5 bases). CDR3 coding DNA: TGTGCCAGCAGTTACGGGGCCACAGATACGCAGTATTTT. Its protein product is CASSYGATDTQYF.